This T cell receptor (beta chain) was profiled in a study of Ad26.COV2.S vaccination and SARS-CoV-2 variants. For the study at large: Intramuscular Ad26.COV2.S doses were given once or twice, 56 days apart. Study-wide results and limits: Estimates derived from TCR breadth and depth analyses may have underestimated total T cell responses. Following vaccination, spike-specific CD8+ and CD4+ T cell responses reportedly exhibited substantial breadth.

The treatment: roughly 20 received Ad26.COV2.S at low or high dose, single or two shots; a few received placebo; per-sample allocation not given. Day 63 after the first injection of vaccine or placebo was the sampling time. Built on an Ad26 vector, the vaccine expressed Wuhan-strain SARS-CoV-2 spike. Method: immunoSEQ multiplex PCR; TCRdb's copy keeps in-frame clones and lacks some. The table lists hundreds of thousands of clones, 86% of them singletons. The CDR3 runs 15 residues. Losses at the gene ends were 3 bases for V and 6 bases for J; bases not matched to a gene: 6. Germline V gene sequence: CDR1 SGDLS, CDR2 YYNGEE. Details on this clone: The antigen remains undetermined.

The input for sequencing was peripheral blood, taken in a trial of Ad26.COV2.S vaccine versus placebo. The source of this sequence is a person between 18 and 60 years old who received the Ad26.COV2.S COVID-19 vaccine or a placebo. The chain links TRBV9 to TRBJ2-1, with 10 nucleotides matching TRBD1. In nucleotides, the CDR3 is TGTGCCAGCAGCGGGGGACAGGGGTTCGGCAATGAGCAGTTCTTC. Its protein is CASSGGQGFGNEQFF.